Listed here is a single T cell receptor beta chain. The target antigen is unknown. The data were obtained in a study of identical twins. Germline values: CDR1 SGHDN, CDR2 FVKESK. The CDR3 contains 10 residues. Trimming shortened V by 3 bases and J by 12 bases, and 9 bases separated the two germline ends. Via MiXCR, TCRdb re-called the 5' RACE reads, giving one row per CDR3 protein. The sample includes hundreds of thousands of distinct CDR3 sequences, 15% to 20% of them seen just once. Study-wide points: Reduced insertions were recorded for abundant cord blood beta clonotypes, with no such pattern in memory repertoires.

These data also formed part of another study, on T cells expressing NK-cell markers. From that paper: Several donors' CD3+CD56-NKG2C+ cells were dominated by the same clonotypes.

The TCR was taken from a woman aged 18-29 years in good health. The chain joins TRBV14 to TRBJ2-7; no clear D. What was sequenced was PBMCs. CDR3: CASSHRVRYF. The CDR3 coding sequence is TGTGCCAGCAGCCACCGGGTGAGGTACTTC.